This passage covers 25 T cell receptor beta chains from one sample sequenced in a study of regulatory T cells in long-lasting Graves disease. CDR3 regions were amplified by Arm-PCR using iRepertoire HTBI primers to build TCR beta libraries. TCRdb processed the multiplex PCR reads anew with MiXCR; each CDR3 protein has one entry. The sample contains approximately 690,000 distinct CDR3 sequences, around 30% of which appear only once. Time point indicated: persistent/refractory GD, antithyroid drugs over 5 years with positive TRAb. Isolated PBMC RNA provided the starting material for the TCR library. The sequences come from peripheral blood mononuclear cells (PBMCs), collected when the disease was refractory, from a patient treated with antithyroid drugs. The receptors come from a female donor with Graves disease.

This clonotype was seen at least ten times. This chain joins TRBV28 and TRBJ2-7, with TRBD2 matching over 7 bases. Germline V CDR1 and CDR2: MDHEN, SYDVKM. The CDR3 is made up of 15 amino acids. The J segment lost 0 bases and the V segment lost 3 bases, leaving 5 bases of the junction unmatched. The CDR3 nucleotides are TGTGCCAGCAGTTTGTGGGGGGGTGACTCCTACGAGCAGTACTTC. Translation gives CASSLWGGDSYEQYF.

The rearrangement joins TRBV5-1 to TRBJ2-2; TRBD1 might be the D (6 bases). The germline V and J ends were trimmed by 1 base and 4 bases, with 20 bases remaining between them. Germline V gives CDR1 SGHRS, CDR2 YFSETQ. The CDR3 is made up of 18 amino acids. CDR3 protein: CASSLRGAEQGGTGELFF. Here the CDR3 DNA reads TGCGCCAGCAGCTTGCGAGGAGCGGAACAGGGTGGCACCGGGGAGCTGTTTTTT.

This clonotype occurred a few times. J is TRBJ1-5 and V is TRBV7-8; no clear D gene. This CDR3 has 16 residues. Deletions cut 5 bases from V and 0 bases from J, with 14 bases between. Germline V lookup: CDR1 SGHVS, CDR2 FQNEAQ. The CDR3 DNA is TGTGCCAGCAGCGCCCGCCGTATACTTAGCAATCAGCCCCAGCATTTT. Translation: CASSARRILSNQPQHF.

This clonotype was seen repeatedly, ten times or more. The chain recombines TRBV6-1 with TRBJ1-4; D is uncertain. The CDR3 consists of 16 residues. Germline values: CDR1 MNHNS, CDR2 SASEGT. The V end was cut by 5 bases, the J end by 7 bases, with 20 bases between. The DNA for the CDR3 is TGTGCCAGCAGTCCCTCAATGACCCGCGCGTCTGAAAAACTGTTTTTT. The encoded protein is CASSPSMTRASEKLFF.

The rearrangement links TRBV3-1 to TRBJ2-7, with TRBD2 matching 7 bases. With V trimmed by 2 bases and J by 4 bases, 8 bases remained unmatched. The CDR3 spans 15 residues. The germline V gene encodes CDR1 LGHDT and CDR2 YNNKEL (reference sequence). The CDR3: CASSQTSGNFYEQYF. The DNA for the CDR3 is TGTGCCAGCAGCCAAACGAGCGGGAATTTTTACGAGCAGTACTTC.

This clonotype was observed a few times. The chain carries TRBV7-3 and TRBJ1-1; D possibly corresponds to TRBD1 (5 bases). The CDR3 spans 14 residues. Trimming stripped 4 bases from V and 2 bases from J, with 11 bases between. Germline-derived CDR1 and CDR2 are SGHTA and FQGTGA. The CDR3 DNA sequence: TGTGCCAGCAGCTCCTCGACAGCAAACACTGAAGCTTTCTTT. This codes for CASSSSTANTEAFF.

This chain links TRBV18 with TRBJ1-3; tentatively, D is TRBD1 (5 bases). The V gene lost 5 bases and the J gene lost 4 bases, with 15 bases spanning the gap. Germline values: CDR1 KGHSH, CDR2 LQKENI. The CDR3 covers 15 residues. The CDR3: CASSVTTDYGNTIYF. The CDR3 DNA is TGTGCCAGCTCAGTAACGACAGATTACGGAAACACCATATATTTT. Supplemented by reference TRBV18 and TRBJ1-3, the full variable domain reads NAGVMQNPRHLVRRRGQEARLRCSPMKGHSHVYWYRQLPEEGLKFMVYLQKENIIDESGMPKERFSAEFPKEGPSILRIQQVVRGDSAAYFCASSVTTDYGNTIYFGEGSWLTVV.

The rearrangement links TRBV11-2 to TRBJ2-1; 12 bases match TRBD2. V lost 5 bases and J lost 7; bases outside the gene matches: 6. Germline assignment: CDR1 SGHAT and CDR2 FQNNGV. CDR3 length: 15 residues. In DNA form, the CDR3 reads TGTGCCAGCAGCCAGACTAGCGGGAGCTGGAATGAGCAGTTCTTC. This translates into CASSQTSGSWNEQFF.

In DNA, the CDR3 is TGCGCCAGCAGCTGGTCCGGGACCTACGAGCAGTACTTC. It translates to CASSWSGTYEQYF. The rearrangement links TRBV5-1 to TRBJ2-7; a possible D gene is TRBD2 (5 bases). The germline V gene has CDR1 SGHRS and CDR2 YFSETQ. This CDR3 is 13 amino acids long. Trimming took off 3 bases at V and 2 bases at J, with 9 bases between the two ends.

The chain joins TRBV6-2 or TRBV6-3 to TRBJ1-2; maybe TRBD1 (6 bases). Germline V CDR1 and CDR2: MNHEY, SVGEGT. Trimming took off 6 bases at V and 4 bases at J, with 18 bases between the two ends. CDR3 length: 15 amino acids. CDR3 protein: CASSRTLDSSYGYTF. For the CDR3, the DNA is TGTGCCAGCAGCCGCACATTGGACAGCAGCTATGGCTACACCTTC.

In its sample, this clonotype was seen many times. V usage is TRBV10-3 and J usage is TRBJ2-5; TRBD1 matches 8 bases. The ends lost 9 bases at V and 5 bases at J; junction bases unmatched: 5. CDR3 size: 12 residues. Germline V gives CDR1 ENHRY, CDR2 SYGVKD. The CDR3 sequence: CAIATGDETQYF. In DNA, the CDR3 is TGTGCCATTGCGACAGGGGACGAGACCCAGTACTTC.

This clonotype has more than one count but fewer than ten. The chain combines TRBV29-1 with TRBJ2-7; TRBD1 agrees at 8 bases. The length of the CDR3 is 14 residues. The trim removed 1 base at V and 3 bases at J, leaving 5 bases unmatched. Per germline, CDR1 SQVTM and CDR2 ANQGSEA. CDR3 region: CSVEGPGQDYEQYF. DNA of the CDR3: TGCAGCGTTGAAGGGCCGGGACAGGACTACGAGCAGTACTTC.

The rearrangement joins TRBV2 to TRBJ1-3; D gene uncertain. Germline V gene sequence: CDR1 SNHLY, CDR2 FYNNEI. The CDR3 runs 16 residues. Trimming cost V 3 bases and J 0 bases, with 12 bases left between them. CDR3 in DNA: TGTGCCAGCAGTGACTCGGTCCTCCTCTCTGGAAACACCATATATTTT. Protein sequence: CASSDSVLLSGNTIYF.

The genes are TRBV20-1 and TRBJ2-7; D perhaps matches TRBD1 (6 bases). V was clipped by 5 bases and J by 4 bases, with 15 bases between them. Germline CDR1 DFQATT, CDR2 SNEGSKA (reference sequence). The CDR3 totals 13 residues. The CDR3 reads CSAYSGQRYEQYF. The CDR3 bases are TGCAGTGCTTATTCCGGACAGCGATACGAGCAGTACTTC.

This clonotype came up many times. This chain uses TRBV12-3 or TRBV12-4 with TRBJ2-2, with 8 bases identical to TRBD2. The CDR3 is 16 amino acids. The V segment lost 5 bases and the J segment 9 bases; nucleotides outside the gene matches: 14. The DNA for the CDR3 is TGTGCCAGCAGTCCAGGACTAGCTCCTGAACGCCGGGAGCTGTTTTTT. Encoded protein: CASSPGLAPERRELFF.

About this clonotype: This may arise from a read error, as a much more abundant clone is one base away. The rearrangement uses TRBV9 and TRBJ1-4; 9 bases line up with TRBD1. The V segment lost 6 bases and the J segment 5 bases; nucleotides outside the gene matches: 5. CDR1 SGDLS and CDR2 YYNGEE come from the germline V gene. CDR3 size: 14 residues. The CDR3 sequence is CASTSGTGNEKLFF. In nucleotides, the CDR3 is TGTGCCAGCACCTCCGGGACAGGGAATGAAAAACTGTTTTTT.

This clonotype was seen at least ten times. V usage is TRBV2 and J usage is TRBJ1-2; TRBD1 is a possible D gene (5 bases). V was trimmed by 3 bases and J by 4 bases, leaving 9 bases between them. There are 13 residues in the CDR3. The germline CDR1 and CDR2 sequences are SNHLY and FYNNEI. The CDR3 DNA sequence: TGTGCCAGCAGTGAGGGACGGACCTATGGCTACACCTTC. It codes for CASSEGRTYGYTF.

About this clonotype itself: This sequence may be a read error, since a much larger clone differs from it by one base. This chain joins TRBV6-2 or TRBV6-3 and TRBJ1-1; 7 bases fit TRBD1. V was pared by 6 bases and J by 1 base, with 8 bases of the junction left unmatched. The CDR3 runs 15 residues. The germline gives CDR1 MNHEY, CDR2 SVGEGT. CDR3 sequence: CASRGQNLGNTEAFF. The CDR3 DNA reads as TGTGCCAGCAGGGGACAGAACCTTGGGAACACTGAAGCTTTCTTT.

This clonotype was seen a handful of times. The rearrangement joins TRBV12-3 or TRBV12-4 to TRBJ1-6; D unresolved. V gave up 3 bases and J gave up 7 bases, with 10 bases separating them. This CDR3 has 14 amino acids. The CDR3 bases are TGTGCCAGCAGTTTGGGAAGTTTCAATTCACCCCTCCACTTT. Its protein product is CASSLGSFNSPLHF.

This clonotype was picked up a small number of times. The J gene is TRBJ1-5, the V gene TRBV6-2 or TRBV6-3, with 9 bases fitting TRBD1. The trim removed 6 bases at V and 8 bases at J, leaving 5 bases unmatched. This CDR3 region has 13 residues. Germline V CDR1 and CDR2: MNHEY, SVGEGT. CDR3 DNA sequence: TGTGCCAGCAGGACAGGGGGGTGGGAGCCCCAGCATTTT. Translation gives CASRTGGWEPQHF.

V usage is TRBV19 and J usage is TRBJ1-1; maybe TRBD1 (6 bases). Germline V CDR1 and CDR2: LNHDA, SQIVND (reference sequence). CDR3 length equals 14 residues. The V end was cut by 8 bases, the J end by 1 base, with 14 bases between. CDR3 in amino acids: CASAIGGGNTEAFF. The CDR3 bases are TGTGCCAGTGCAATCGGAGGGGGGAACACTGAAGCTTTCTTT.

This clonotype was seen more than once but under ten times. This chain's CDR3 is CASSTGLAGVLGESYEQYF. The DNA of the CDR3 is TGTGCCAGCAGCACCGGACTAGCGGGAGTACTGGGTGAATCCTACGAGCAGTACTTC. The chain links TRBV7-6 to TRBJ2-7, with 13 bases that match TRBD2. CDR1 SGHVS and CDR2 FNYEAQ come from the germline V gene. V lost 5 bases to trimming and J lost 1 base; unmatched junction nucleotides: 14. CDR3 length: 19 amino acids.

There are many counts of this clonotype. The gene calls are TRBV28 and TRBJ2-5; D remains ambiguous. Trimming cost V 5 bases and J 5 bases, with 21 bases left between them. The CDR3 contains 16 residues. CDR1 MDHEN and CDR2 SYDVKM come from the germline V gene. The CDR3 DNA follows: TGTGCCAGCAGTCCGGACCTGGACGGATCAATCGAGACCCAGTACTTC. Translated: CASSPDLDGSIETQYF.

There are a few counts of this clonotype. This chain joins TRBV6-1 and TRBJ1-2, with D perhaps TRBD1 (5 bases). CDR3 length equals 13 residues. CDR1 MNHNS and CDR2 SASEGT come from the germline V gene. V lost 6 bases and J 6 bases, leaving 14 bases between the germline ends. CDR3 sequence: CASSRTTQNGYTF. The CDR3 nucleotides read TGTGCCAGCAGCCGGACAACCCAGAATGGCTACACCTTC.

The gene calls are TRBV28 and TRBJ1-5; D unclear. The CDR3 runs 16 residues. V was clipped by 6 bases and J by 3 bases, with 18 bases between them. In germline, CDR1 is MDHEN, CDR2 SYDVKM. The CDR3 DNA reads TGTGCCAGCAGATCCAGGTCGAGGGCATTCAATCAGCCCCAGCATTTT. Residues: CASRSRSRAFNQPQHF.